This entry concerns a single T cell receptor beta chain. Its antigen is not known. The CDR3 extends over 16 amino acids. CDR1 and CDR2 from the germline V gene are DFQATT and SNEGSKA (reference sequence). It was by 5' RACE with UMI labels that the TRB cDNA libraries were prepared. TCRdb reprocessed the 5' RACE reads, with one entry per CDR3 protein and no DNA. The listing contains about 63,000 distinct CDR3 sequences. CD45RO-CCR7+CD27+CD95- marked naive CD8+ T cells. This entry belongs to a study of CXCR3-negative and CXCR3-positive naive CD8 T cells. Regarding the study as a whole: Naive cells that were CXCR3-positive had more hydrophobic TRB CDR3s (compared with CXCR3-negative naive cells). CXCR3 levels fell partly with cryopreservation; most assays relied on fresh PBMCs.

The sequenced sample was naive CXCR3+ CD8+ T cells from blood. Subset indicated: CD45RO-CCR7+CD27+CD95- naive CD8+ T cells expressing CXCR3 (TNR3+). The source of this sequence is a human donor in good health. Some clones in this sample may be carry-over from other donors' samples. This chain uses TRBV20-1 with TRBJ2-7; the TRBD1 assignment by TCRdb is unverifiable without DNA. The CDR3 loop is CSALRQGTNRGDEQYF.